Below are 14 T cell receptor beta chains sequenced from a single sample in a study of post-analysis software for immune sequencing data. Notes on the study in general: Controls showed lower frequencies than patients for a few TRBV segments, and TRBV5-6, TRBV5-1 and TRBV20-1 were among these.

Every TCR beta cDNA library bore unique molecular identifiers. TCRdb fed the PCR reads into MiXCR, producing one record per CDR3 protein. Among a few hundred thousand distinct CDR3 sequences listed, roughly 38% were seen once. Their cognate antigens are unknown. The sequenced sample consisted of blood. These receptors were taken from a girl under 18 with multiple sclerosis.

As to this clonotype: Its ends do not fully match the called genes, so a read error is possible. V gene TRBV20-1 combines with J gene TRBJ1-2; no definite D call. CDR1 and CDR2 from the germline V gene are DFQATT and SNEGSKA (reference sequence). CDR3 size: 13 residues. The CDR3 here is CTPGEETFYGYTF. CDR3 coding DNA: TGTACCCCCGGGGAGGAGACCTTCTATGGCTACACCTTC.

This clonotype was observed once. The final CDR3 position lacks the conserved phenylalanine or tryptophan, pointing to a likely read error. The rearrangement joins TRBV7-9 to TRBJ2-5, with TRBD1 as a possible D gene (7 bases). The J call may not be correct, given that the DNA end is closer to TRBJ2-7. CDR1 and CDR2 (germline): SEHNR, FQNEAQ (reference sequence). The CDR3 is 12 amino acids. CDR3 sequence (DNA): TGTACCAGCAGCACCCAGGGGGGCGAGCAGTACTGC. It translates to CTSSTQGGEQYC.

V gene TRBV13 combines with J gene TRBJ2-7; a possible D gene is TRBD2 (6 bases). CDR1 is PRHDT and CDR2 is FYEKMQ in the germline V gene (reference sequence). The V and J ends lost 7 bases and 0 bases respectively, with 13 bases between them. The CDR3 covers 14 residues. This chain's CDR3 is CASTAGNRSYEQYF. Here the CDR3 DNA reads TGTGCCAGCACCGCGGGGAATCGCTCCTACGAGCAGTACTTC.

The rearrangement joins TRBV20-1 to TRBJ2-1; D call uncertain. The germline CDR1 and CDR2 sequences are DFQATT and SNEGSKA (reference sequence). Trimming shortened V by 3 bases and J by 4 bases, and 13 bases separated the two germline ends. This CDR3 has 14 residues. The CDR3 reads CSASRQELYNEQFF. The CDR3 coding sequence is TGCAGTGCTAGCCGGCAGGAATTATACAATGAGCAGTTCTTC.

The rearrangement links TRBV15 to TRBJ2-2; 8 bases align to TRBD2. The CDR3 runs 17 residues. Germline CDR1 LNHNV, CDR2 YYDKDF (reference sequence). The ends lost 1 base at V and 4 bases at J; junction bases unmatched: 8. Here the CDR3 DNA reads TGTGCCACCAGCAGAGGTCGGGGAACTAGCGGCACCGGGGAGCTGTTTTTT. This encodes CATSRGRGTSGTGELFF. Looking up the rest from reference TRBV15 and TRBJ2-2 gives the full variable domain: DAMVIQNPRYQVTQFGKPVTLSCSQTLNHNVMYWYQQKSSQAPKLLFHYYDKDFNNEADTPDNFQSRRPNTSFCFLDIRSPGLGDTAMYLCATSRGRGTSGTGELFFGEGSRLTVL.

The rearrangement links TRBV6-1 to TRBJ2-1; 11 nucleotides match TRBD1. In germline, CDR1 is MNHNS, CDR2 SASEGT. The CDR3 spans 15 residues. V shed 4 bases, J shed 7 bases, and the junction held 6 bases outside the gene matches. For the CDR3, the DNA is TGTGCCAGCAGTGCCGGACAGGGGGCTTTGAATGAGCAGTTCTTC. As protein: CASSAGQGALNEQFF.

The rearrangement joins TRBV28 to TRBJ2-5; D gene unclear. CDR1 and CDR2 (germline): MDHEN, SYDVKM. Trimming removed 5 bases at V and 5 bases at J, with 12 bases between. The CDR3 extends over 13 amino acids. The CDR3 spells CASSPRTRETQYF. CDR3 DNA: TGTGCCAGCAGTCCCCGGACCAGGGAGACCCAGTACTTC. Drawing the rest from reference TRBV28 and TRBJ2-5, the complete variable domain is DVKVTQSSRYLVKRTGEKVFLECVQDMDHENMFWYRQDPGLGLRLIYFSYDVKMKEKGDIPEGYSVSREKKERFSLILESASTNQTSMYLCASSPRTRETQYFGPGTRLLVL.

In this sample, this clonotype turned up a few times. A read error may be the cause here, since a much bigger clone is one base away. This chain uses TRBV5-8 with TRBJ2-1, with TRBD1 identical over 7 bases. Looked up from germline, CDR1 is SGHTS and CDR2 is YDEGEE. CDR3 size: 15 residues. V shed 3 bases and J 2 bases; nucleotides not matched to a gene: 5. CDR3 loop: CASSCRGLPYNEQFF. CDR3 coding DNA: TGTGCCAGCAGCTGTAGGGGGCTACCCTACAATGAGCAGTTCTTC.

This clonotype has a single count. The V gene is TRBV6-2 or TRBV6-3, the J gene TRBJ1-1; D remains ambiguous. Germline CDR1 reads MNHEY; CDR2 reads SVGEGT. There are 15 residues in the CDR3. The V and J ends lost 5 bases and 0 bases respectively, with 13 bases between them. The CDR3 DNA sequence: TGTGCCAGCAGTCCTCCATTTGGCATGAACACTGAAGCTTTCTTT. As protein: CASSPPFGMNTEAFF.

The J gene is TRBJ2-4, the V gene TRBV12-3 or TRBV12-4; no firm D call. The better agreement between TRBJ2-7 and the DNA end casts doubt on the J call. This CDR3 spans 13 amino acids. CDR3 DNA: TGTGCCAGCACTCTAGGCCCAGGCTACGAGCAGTACTTC. It specifies CASTLGPGYEQYF.

This clonotype appeared once. The CDR3 DNA sequence: TGCGCCAGCAGCTTTACAGGGGATCCTCGCGAGACCCAGTACTTC. Translation gives CASSFTGDPRETQYF. The rearrangement uses TRBV5-1 and TRBJ2-5, with 7 bases matching TRBD1. After removal of 2 bases from V and 5 bases from J, the junction contained 9 bases not matched to a gene. This CDR3 spans 15 amino acids. CDR1 and CDR2 (germline): SGHRS, YFSETQ. The full variable domain, rest sourced from reference TRBV5-1 and TRBJ2-5, is KAGVTQTPRYLIKTRGQQVTLSCSPISGHRSVSWYQQTPGQGLQFLFEYFSETQRNKGNFPGRFSGRQFSNSRSEMNVSTLELGDSALYLCASSFTGDPRETQYFGPGTRLLVL.

The chain couples TRBV11-2 to TRBJ2-7, with unresolved D. The germline gives CDR1 SGHAT, CDR2 FQNNGV. Trimming took off 6 bases at V and 4 bases at J, with 16 bases between the two ends. The CDR3 is 14 amino acids. Written as DNA, the CDR3 is TGTGCCAGCAGTTCCGGGCAGAGAGGTTACGAGCAGTACTTC. It encodes CASSSGQRGYEQYF.

This clonotype came up a few times. The chain employs TRBV29-1 and TRBJ2-1; D may be TRBD2 (5 bases). The CDR3 length is 14 residues. From germline, CDR1 is SQVTM and CDR2 ANQGSEA. The V end was cut by 3 bases, the J end by 0 bases, with 9 bases between. CDR3 DNA sequence: TGCAGCGTTGATACGGGGAGCTCCTACAATGAGCAGTTCTTC. As protein: CSVDTGSSYNEQFF.

V and J are TRBV19 and TRBJ2-7, with a weak D call TRBD2 (6 bases). V shed 3 bases and J shed 3 bases, with 21 bases lying between them. There are 17 residues in the CDR3. Germline values: CDR1 LNHDA, CDR2 SQIVND (reference sequence). CDR3 loop: CASSMDGGIEGIYEQYF. CDR3 DNA: TGTGCCAGTAGTATGGACGGCGGGATAGAAGGAATCTACGAGCAGTACTTC.